The 7 T cell receptor beta chains reported below all come from one sample, sequenced in a study of cytomegalovirus exposure and HLA in healthy donors. The study ran its PCR with 60 Vbeta and 13 Jbeta primers. Sequencing was performed with immunoSEQ multiplex PCR; in TCRdb, only in-frame clones are kept and a portion is missing. The table has roughly 100,000 clones, more than 75% seen once. Sequencing was done on a sample of PBMCs. The receptors originated from a human donor in good health.

The chain recombines TRBV25-1 with TRBJ2-2; 9 nucleotides align to TRBD2. This CDR3 region has 14 residues. Germline CDR1 and CDR2: MGHDK and SYGVNS. Losses at the gene ends were 3 bases for V and 7 bases for J; bases not matched to a gene: 3. The CDR3 here is CASSEAGGSGELFF. CDR3 coding DNA: TGTGCCAGCAGTGAGGCGGGAGGGAGCGGGGAGCTGTTTTTT.

The V call is TRBV4-3, the J call TRBJ2-7; D possibly corresponds to TRBD2 (7 bases). The germline V gene encodes CDR1 LGHNA and CDR2 YSLEER. The V and J ends lost 0 bases and 2 bases respectively, with 14 bases between them. CDR3 length: 16 residues. For the CDR3, the DNA is TGCGCCAGCAGCCAAGACATCCGGGGGGCAACCTACGAGCAGTACTTC. It specifies CASSQDIRGATYEQYF.

The gene calls are TRBV5-6 and TRBJ1-2; 7 nucleotides line up with TRBD1. The CDR3 spans 14 residues. The ends lost 6 bases at V and 5 bases at J; junction bases unmatched: 10. CDR1 is SGHDT and CDR2 is YYEEEE in the germline V gene. CDR3 residues: CASTLGQVGYGYTF. In DNA, the CDR3 is TGTGCCAGCACCCTTGGACAGGTTGGGTATGGCTACACCTTC.

This clone was seen a few times. The chain is built from TRBV6-5 and TRBJ2-7; 10 nucleotides align to TRBD1. From germline, CDR1 is MNHEY and CDR2 SVGAGI. The CDR3 runs 13 residues. With 8 bases clipped from V and 1 base from J, the junction kept 2 bases outside the gene matches. In nucleotides, the CDR3 is TGTGCCAGCGAGGGACAGGGGTCCTACGAGCAGTACTTC. It specifies CASEGQGSYEQYF.

The rearrangement uses TRBV5-1 and TRBJ2-5, with D maybe TRBD1 (6 bases). This CDR3 comprises 15 residues. Trimming stripped 7 bases from V and 4 bases from J, with 20 bases between. Germline assignment: CDR1 SGHRS and CDR2 YFSETQ. This chain's CDR3 is CASYRGGVGLETQYF. CDR3 DNA: TGCGCCAGCTACCGAGGGGGAGTGGGCCTAGAGACCCAGTACTTC.

This clone is a singleton in its sample. The V and J genes are TRBV19 and TRBJ1-4, with a possible D match to TRBD1 (6 bases). This CDR3 contains 15 residues. Per germline, CDR1 LNHDA and CDR2 SQIVND (reference sequence). The V end lost 7 bases, the J end lost 0 bases, and 12 bases lay between the germline ends. The CDR3 DNA reads TGTGCCAGTAAAGGAGGGGGGGCAACTAATGAAAAACTGTTTTTT. Its protein product is CASKGGGATNEKLFF.

This clone was detected only a few times. The CDR3, as DNA: TGTGCCAGCAGCCTAAGAGAGACCCAGTACTTC. The encoded protein is CASSLRETQYF. The rearrangement links TRBV5-4 to TRBJ2-5; D is unresolved. Germline-derived CDR1 and CDR2 are SGHNT and YYREEE (reference sequence). The V and J ends lost 4 bases and 4 bases respectively, with 5 bases between them. This CDR3 spans 11 amino acids.